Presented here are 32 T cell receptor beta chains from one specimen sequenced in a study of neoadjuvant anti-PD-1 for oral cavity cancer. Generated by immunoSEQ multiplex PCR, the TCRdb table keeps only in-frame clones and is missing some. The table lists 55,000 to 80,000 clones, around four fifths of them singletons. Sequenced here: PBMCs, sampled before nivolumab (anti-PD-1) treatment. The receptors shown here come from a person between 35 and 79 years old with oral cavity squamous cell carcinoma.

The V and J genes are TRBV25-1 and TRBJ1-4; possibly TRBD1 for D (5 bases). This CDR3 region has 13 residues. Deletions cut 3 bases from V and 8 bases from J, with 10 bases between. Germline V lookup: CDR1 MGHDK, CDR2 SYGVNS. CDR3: CASSESGTEKLFF. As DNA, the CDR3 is TGTGCCAGCAGTGAGTCAGGGACCGAAAAACTGTTTTTT.

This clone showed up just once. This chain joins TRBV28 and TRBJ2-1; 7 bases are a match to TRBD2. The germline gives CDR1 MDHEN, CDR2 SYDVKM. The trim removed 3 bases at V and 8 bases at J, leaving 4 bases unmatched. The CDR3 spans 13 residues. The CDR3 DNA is TGTGCCAGCAGTTTGACGGGGAGGGATGAGCAGTTCTTC. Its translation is CASSLTGRDEQFF.

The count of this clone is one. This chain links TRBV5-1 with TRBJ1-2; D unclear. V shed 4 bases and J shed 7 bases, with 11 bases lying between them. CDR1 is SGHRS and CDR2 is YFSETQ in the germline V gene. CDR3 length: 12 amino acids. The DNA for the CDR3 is TGCGCCAGCAGCCAGGACCTTCGTGGCTACACCTTC. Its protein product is CASSQDLRGYTF.

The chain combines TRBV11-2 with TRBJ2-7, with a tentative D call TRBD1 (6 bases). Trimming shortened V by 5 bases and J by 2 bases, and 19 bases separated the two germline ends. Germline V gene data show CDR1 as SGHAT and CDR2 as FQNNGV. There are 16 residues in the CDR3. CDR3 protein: CASSKIRGRGPYEQYF. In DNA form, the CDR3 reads TGTGCCAGCAGCAAAATCAGGGGTCGAGGGCCCTACGAGCAGTACTTC.

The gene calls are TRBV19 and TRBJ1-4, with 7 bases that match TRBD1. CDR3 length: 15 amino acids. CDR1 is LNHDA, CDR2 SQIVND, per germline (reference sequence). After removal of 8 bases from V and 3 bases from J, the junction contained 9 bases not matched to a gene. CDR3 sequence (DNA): TGTGCCAGTTGCGGAACAGGGGTGTCTAATGAAAAACTGTTTTTT. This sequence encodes CASCGTGVSNEKLFF.

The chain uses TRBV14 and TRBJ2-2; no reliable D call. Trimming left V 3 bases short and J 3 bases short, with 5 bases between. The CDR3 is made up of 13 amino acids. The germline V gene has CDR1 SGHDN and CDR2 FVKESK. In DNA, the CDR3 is TGTGCCAGCAGCCATAGGTACACCGGGGAGCTGTTTTTT. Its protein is CASSHRYTGELFF.

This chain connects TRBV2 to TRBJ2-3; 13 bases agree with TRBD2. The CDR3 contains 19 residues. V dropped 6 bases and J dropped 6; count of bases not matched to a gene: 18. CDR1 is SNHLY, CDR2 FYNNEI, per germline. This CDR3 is CASSSTAPSTSGRQDTQYF. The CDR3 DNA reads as TGTGCCAGCAGCTCAACAGCCCCTTCGACTAGCGGGAGGCAGGATACGCAGTATTTT.

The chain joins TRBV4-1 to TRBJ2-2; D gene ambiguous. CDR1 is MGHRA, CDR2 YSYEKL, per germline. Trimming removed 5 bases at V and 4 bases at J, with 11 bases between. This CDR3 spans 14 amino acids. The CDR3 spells CASSWTSITGELFF. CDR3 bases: TGCGCCAGCAGCTGGACGAGTATCACCGGGGAGCTGTTTTTT.

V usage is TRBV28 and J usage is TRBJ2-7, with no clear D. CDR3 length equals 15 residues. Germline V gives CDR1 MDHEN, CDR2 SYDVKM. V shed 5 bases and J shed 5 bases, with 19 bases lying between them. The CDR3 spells CASSRTNGYSDEQYF. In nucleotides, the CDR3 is TGTGCCAGCAGTAGAACAAATGGGTATAGTGACGAGCAGTACTTC.

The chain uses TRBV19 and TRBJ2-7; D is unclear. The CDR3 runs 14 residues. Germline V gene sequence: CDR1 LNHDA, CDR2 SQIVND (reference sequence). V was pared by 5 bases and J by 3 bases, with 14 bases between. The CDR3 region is CASSPSSFGYEQYF. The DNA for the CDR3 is TGTGCCAGTAGTCCAAGCTCGTTTGGCTACGAGCAGTACTTC.

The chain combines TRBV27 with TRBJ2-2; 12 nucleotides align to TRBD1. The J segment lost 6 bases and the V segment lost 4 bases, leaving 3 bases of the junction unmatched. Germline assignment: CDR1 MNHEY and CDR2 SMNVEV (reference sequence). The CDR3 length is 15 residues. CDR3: CASSSGTGGAGELFF. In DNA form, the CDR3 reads TGTGCCAGCAGTTCGGGGACAGGGGGCGCCGGGGAGCTGTTTTTT.

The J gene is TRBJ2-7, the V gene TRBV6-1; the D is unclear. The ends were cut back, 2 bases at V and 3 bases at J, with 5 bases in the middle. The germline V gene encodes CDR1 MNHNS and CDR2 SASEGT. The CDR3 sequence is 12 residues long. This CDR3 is CASSEQFYEQYF. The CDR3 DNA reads TGTGCCAGCAGTGAACAGTTCTACGAGCAGTACTTC.

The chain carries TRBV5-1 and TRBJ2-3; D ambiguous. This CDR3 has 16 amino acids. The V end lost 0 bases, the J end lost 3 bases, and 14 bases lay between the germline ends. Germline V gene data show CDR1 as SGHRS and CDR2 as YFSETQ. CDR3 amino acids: CASSLAGVSVTDTQYF. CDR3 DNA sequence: TGCGCCAGCAGCTTGGCTGGGGTCTCTGTTACAGATACGCAGTATTTT. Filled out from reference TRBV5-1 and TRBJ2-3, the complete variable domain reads KAGVTQTPRYLIKTRGQQVTLSCSPISGHRSVSWYQQTPGQGLQFLFEYFSETQRNKGNFPGRFSGRQFSNSRSEMNVSTLELGDSALYLCASSLAGVSVTDTQYFGPGTRLTVL.

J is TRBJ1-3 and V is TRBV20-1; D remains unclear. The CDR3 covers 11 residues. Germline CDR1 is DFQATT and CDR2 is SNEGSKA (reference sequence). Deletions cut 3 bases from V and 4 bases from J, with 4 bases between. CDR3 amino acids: CSASLGNTIYF. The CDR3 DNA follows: TGCAGTGCTAGTTTGGGAAACACCATATATTTT.

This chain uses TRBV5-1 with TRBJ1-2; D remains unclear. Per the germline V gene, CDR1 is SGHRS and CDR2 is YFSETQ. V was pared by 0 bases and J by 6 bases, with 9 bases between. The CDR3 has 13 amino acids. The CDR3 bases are TGCGCCAGCAGCTTGGCCAATAGAAATGGCTACACCTTC. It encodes CASSLANRNGYTF.

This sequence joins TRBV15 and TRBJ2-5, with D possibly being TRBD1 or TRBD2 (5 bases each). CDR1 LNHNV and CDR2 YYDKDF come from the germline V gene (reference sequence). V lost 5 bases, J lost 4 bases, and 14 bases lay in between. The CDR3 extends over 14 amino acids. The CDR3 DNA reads TGTGCCACCAGCGTTCGGGGCATTGGAGAGACCCAGTACTTC. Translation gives CATSVRGIGETQYF.

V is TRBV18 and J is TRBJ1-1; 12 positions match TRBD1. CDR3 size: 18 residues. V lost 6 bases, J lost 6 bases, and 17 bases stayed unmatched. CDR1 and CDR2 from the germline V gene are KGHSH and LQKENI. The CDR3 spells CASSLVRDRGRMAPEAFF. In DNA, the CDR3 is TGTGCCAGCTCGCTCGTCCGGGACAGGGGGCGGATGGCGCCTGAAGCTTTCTTT. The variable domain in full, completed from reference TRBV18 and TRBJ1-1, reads NAGVMQNPRHLVRRRGQEARLRCSPMKGHSHVYWYRQLPEEGLKFMVYLQKENIIDESGMPKERFSAEFPKEGPSILRIQQVVRGDSAAYFCASSLVRDRGRMAPEAFFGQGTRLTVV.

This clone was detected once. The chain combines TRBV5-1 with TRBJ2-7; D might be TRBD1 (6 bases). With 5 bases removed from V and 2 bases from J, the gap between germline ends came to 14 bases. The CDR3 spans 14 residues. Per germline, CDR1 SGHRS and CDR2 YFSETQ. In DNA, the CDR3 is TGCGCCAGCAGGCTGTCCAGGGGACCCTACGAGCAGTACTTC. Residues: CASRLSRGPYEQYF.

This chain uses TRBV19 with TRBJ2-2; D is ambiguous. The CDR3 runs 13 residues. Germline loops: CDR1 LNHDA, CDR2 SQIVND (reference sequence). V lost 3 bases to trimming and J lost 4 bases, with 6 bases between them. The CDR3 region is CASSIESTGELFF. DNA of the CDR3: TGTGCCAGTAGTATCGAGAGCACCGGGGAGCTGTTTTTT.

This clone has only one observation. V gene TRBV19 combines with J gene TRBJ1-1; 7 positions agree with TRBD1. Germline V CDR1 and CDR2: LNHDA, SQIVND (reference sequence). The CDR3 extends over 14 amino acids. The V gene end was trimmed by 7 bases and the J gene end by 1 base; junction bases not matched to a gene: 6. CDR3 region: CASKAGTANTEAFF. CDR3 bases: TGTGCCAGTAAAGCCGGGACAGCGAACACTGAAGCTTTCTTT.

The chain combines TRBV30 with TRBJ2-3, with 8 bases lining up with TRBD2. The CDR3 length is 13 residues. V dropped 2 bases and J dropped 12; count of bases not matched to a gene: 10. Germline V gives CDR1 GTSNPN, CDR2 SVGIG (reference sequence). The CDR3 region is CAWSSTSGGVQYF. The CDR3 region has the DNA TGTGCCTGGAGTAGCACTAGCGGCGGCGTTCAGTATTTT. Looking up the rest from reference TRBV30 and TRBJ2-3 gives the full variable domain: SQTIHQWPATLVQPVGSPLSLECTVEGTSNPNLYWYRQAAGRGLQLLFYSVGIGQISSEVPQNLSASRPQDRQFILSSKKLLLSDSGFYLCAWSSTSGGVQYFGPGTRLTVL.

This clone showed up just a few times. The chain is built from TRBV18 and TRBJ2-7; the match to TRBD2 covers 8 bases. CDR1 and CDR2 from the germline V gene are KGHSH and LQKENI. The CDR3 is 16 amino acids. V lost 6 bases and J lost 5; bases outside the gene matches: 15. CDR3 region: CASSPTASGSRDEQYF. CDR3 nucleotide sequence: TGTGCCAGCTCTCCCACGGCGAGCGGGAGTAGAGACGAGCAGTACTTC.

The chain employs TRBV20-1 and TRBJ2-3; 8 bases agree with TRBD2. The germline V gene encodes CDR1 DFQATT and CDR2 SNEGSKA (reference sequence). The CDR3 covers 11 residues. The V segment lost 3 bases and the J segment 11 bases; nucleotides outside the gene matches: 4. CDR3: CSASILAGQYF. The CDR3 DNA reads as TGCAGTGCTAGTATCCTAGCGGGGCAGTATTTT.

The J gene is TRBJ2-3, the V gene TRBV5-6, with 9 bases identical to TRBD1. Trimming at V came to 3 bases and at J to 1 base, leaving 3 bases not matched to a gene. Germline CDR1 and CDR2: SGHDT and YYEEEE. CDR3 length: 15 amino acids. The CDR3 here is CASSSRDRGTDTQYF. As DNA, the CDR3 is TGTGCCAGCAGCTCCCGGGACAGGGGCACAGATACGCAGTATTTT.

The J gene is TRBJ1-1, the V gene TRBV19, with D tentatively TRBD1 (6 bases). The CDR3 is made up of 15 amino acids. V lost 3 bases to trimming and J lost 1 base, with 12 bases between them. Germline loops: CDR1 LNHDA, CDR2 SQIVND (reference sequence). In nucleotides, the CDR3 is TGTGCCAGTAGTATTGGGGGCGTGACGAACACTGAAGCTTTCTTT. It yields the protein CASSIGGVTNTEAFF.

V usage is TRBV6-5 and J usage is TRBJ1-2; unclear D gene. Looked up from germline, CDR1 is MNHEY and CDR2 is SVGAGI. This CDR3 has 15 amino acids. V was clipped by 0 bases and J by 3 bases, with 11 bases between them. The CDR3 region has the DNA TGTGCCAGCAGTTACTCGATTCCGCAAGACTATGGCTACACCTTC. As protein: CASSYSIPQDYGYTF.

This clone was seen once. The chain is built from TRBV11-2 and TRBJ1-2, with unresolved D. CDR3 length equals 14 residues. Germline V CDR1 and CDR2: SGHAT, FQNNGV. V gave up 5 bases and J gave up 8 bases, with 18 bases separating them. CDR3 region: CASSRDTTVDGYTF. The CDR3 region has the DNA TGTGCCAGCAGCCGCGACACAACCGTAGACGGCTACACCTTC.

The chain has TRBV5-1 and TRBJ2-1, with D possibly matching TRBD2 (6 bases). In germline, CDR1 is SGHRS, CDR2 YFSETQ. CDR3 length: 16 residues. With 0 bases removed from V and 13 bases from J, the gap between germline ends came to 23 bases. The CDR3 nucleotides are TGCGCCAGCAGCTTGGGAGGGTTGGGGAAAACGGGAGATCAGTTCTTC. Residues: CASSLGGLGKTGDQFF.

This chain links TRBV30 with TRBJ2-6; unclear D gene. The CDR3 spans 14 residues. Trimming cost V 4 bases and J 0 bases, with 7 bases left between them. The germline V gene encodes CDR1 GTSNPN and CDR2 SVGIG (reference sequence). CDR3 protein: CAWTVGSGANVLTF. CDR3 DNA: TGTGCCTGGACAGTCGGCTCTGGGGCCAACGTCCTGACTTTC.

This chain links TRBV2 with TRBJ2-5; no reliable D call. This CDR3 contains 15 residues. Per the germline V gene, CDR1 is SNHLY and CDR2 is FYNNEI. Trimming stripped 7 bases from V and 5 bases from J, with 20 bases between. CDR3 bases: TGTGCCAGCACCTATGGACGGACCAGACCGGAGACCCAGTACTTC. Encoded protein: CASTYGRTRPETQYF.

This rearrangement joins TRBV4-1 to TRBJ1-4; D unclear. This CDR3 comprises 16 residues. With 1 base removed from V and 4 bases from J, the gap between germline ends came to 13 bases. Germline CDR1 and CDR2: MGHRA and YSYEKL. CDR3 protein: CASSQVRVQLNEKLFF. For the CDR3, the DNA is TGCGCCAGCAGCCAAGTAAGGGTTCAACTTAATGAAAAACTGTTTTTT.

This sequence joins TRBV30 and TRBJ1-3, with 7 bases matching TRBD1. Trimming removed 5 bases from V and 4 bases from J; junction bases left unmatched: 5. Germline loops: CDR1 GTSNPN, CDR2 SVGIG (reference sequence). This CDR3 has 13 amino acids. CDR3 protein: CAWGQTGGNTIYF. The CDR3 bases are TGTGCCTGGGGCCAGACAGGGGGAAACACCATATATTTT.